The 22 T cell receptor beta chains below were found in one sample sequenced in a study of shared clonotypes between healthy human individuals. The assay was immunoSEQ multiplex PCR, and TCRdb's table has in-frame clones only and misses some. The data contain around 1,900,000 clones, approximately 92% of them singletons. Naive-designated CD8 cells lacked CD45RO, were positively enriched for CCR7, and omitted terminally differentiated effector memory CD45RA+ cells. The sequenced sample was naive CD8+ T cells from PBMCs. The receptors originated from a man aged 18 to 30 in good health. Some clones in this sample may be carry-over from other donors' samples.

This clone appeared a single time. V gene TRBV6-5 combines with J gene TRBJ2-7; D unclear. The germline CDR1 and CDR2 sequences are MNHEY and SVGAGI. V dropped 4 bases and J dropped 1 base, with 5 bases sitting between them. This CDR3 spans 12 amino acids. Here the CDR3 reads CASSSPSYEQYF. The CDR3 bases are TGTGCCAGCAGTTCTCCTTCCTACGAGCAGTACTTC.

For this clone: Distinct nucleotide sequences in the sample also encode this CDR3. The V gene is TRBV27, the J gene TRBJ2-7; unclear D gene. The germline V and J ends were trimmed by 2 bases and 2 bases, with 7 bases remaining between them. This CDR3 has 13 residues. Germline V CDR1 and CDR2: MNHEY, SMNVEV (reference sequence). The CDR3 region is CASSLGSPYEQYF. CDR3 nucleotides: TGTGCCAGCAGTTTAGGGTCCCCCTACGAGCAGTACTTC.

This clone has only one observation. The chain uses TRBV12-5 and TRBJ2-5; weak D call: TRBD1 (6 bases). The germline V and J ends were trimmed by 6 bases and 5 bases, with 10 bases remaining between them. CDR3 size: 12 residues. In germline, CDR1 is LGHNT, CDR2 FRNRAP. CDR3 amino acids: CASGLTGETQYF. As DNA, the CDR3 is TGTGCTAGTGGCCTAACAGGGGAGACCCAGTACTTC.

The chain has TRBV6-1 and TRBJ2-1; 14 positions agree with TRBD2. CDR1 MNHNS and CDR2 SASEGT come from the germline V gene. This CDR3 contains 20 residues. V dropped 2 bases and J dropped 5; count of bases not matched to a gene: 14. CDR3 nucleotides: TGTGCCAGCAGTGAATTGGGACCCGGGACTAGCGGGAGCAAGAACAATGAGCAGTTCTTC. Translation gives CASSELGPGTSGSKNNEQFF.

The V call is TRBV28, the J call TRBJ1-2; the D is unclear. V gave up 2 bases and J gave up 2 bases, with 12 bases separating them. The CDR3 covers 15 residues. Germline assignment: CDR1 MDHEN and CDR2 SYDVKM. The DNA of the CDR3 is TGTGCCAGCAGTTTAACCCGGCCTGGGAACTATGGCTACACCTTC. It encodes CASSLTRPGNYGYTF.

On this clone: This sample includes further DNA sequences coding for the same CDR3. The chain couples TRBV29-1 to TRBJ2-7; 9 nucleotides line up with TRBD1. Germline CDR1 reads SQVTM; CDR2 reads ANQGSEA. This CDR3 spans 13 amino acids. Trimming took 6 bases from V and 0 from J; bases not matched to a gene: 3. The CDR3 sequence: CSVTGQGSYEQYF. CDR3 sequence (DNA): TGCAGCGTCACGGGACAGGGCTCCTACGAGCAGTACTTC.

J is TRBJ2-7 and V is TRBV6-5; 10 bases map to TRBD1. The CDR3 extends over 14 amino acids. With 5 bases clipped from V and 3 bases from J, the junction kept 4 bases outside the gene matches. The germline V gene encodes CDR1 MNHEY and CDR2 SVGAGI. CDR3 amino acids: CASSLRDRGYEQYF. DNA of the CDR3: TGTGCCAGCAGTCTCCGGGACAGGGGCTACGAGCAGTACTTC.

This clone was seen once. This chain joins TRBV7-8 and TRBJ2-1, with 8 bases lining up with TRBD2. Germline lookup yields CDR1 SGHVS and CDR2 FQNEAQ. V dropped 3 bases and J dropped 8; count of bases not matched to a gene: 9. This CDR3 has 15 amino acids. CDR3 bases: TGTGCCAGCAGCTTGTATACCAACGGGAGGGATGAGCAGTTCTTC. Protein: CASSLYTNGRDEQFF.

The V gene is TRBV13, the J gene TRBJ2-3, with a weak D call TRBD2 (5 bases). The CDR3 consists of 14 residues. The V gene's germline CDR1 is PRHDT and CDR2 FYEKMQ (reference sequence). V dropped 5 bases and J dropped 1 base, with 10 bases sitting between them. In DNA form, the CDR3 reads TGTGCCAGCAGCCGCGGACTGCGCACAGATACGCAGTATTTT. Translated, it gives CASSRGLRTDTQYF.

The V gene is TRBV23-1, the J gene TRBJ1-5; 10 bases fit TRBD1. TRBV23-1 is classed as an ORF, of uncertain function. Losses at the gene ends were 6 bases for V and 5 bases for J; bases not matched to a gene: 4. CDR3 length: 14 amino acids. The CDR3 DNA sequence: TGCGCCAGCAGCCAGGACAGGGGGGATCAGCCCCAGCATTTT. Protein: CASSQDRGDQPQHF.

The chain is built from TRBV5-6 and TRBJ2-1; 9 nucleotides line up with TRBD1. This CDR3 has 16 amino acids. Per germline, CDR1 SGHDT and CDR2 YYEEEE. Trimming took 4 bases from V and 3 from J; bases not matched to a gene: 8. The CDR3 DNA sequence: TGTGCCAGCAGCCTACCCGGGACAGGGCTCTACAATGAGCAGTTCTTC. Amino acid sequence: CASSLPGTGLYNEQFF.

There are a few counts of this clone. The gene calls are TRBV7-9 and TRBJ1-5; D not certain. The CDR3 is 15 amino acids. CDR1 and CDR2 from the germline V gene are SEHNR and FQNEAQ (reference sequence). V dropped 1 base and J dropped 0 bases, with 7 bases sitting between them. The CDR3 is CASSLGVTSNQPQHF. CDR3 DNA sequence: TGTGCCAGCAGCTTAGGGGTAACTAGCAATCAGCCCCAGCATTTT. Together with reference TRBV7-9 and TRBJ1-5, the CDR3 gives the full variable domain: DTGVSQNPRHKITKRGQNVTFRCDPISEHNRLYWYRQTLGQGPEFLTYFQNEAQLEKSRLLSDRFSAERPKGSFSTLEIQRTEQGDSAMYLCASSLGVTSNQPQHFGDGTRLSIL.

V usage is TRBV27 and J usage is TRBJ1-1; D not certain. This CDR3 comprises 14 residues. Germline CDR1 is MNHEY and CDR2 is SMNVEV (reference sequence). With 1 base removed from V and 5 bases from J, the gap between germline ends came to 11 bases. The CDR3 coding sequence is TGTGCCAGCAGTTTATTGATGGGAGATACTGAAGCTTTCTTT. Protein product: CASSLLMGDTEAFF.

To note about this clone: Other nucleotide sequences in the sample specify the same CDR3. The CDR3 DNA reads TGTGCCAGCAGTTCCGGGGATGGCTACACCTTC. Amino acids: CASSSGDGYTF. The V call is TRBV6-5, the J call TRBJ1-2, with D hard to call. This CDR3 has 11 residues. In germline, CDR1 is MNHEY, CDR2 SVGAGI. Trimming took off 4 bases at V and 6 bases at J, with 6 bases between the two ends.

The DNA of the CDR3 is TGTGCCAGCAGTTACCCCGGCGGGGTAGGCTACACCTTC. It is translated as CASSYPGGVGYTF. V gene TRBV6-5 combines with J gene TRBJ1-2; no firm D call. This CDR3 contains 13 residues. Trimming took off 2 bases at V and 8 bases at J, with 12 bases between the two ends. Per germline, CDR1 MNHEY and CDR2 SVGAGI.

J is TRBJ2-7 and V is TRBV5-4; D may be TRBD2 (6 bases). Germline loops: CDR1 SGHNT, CDR2 YYREEE (reference sequence). The CDR3 extends over 15 amino acids. V lost 4 bases and J lost 0, with 14 bases in between. The CDR3: CASSKGRESSYEQYF. The CDR3 DNA is TGTGCCAGCAGCAAGGGACGGGAGAGCTCCTACGAGCAGTACTTC.

The genes are TRBV4-3 and TRBJ2-5, with D perhaps assigned TRBD1 or TRBD2 (5 bases each). Germline V gives CDR1 LGHNA, CDR2 YSLEER. This CDR3 region has 15 residues. Trimming removed 4 bases at V and 0 bases at J, with 12 bases between. The CDR3 nucleotides are TGCGCCAGCAGCCGGGGACGGCGGTACCAAGAGACCCAGTACTTC. Translating it yields CASSRGRRYQETQYF.

For the CDR3, the DNA is TGTGCCAGCAGTTCCTCTTATGGGTCCTACGAGCAGTACTTC. This encodes CASSSSYGSYEQYF. This chain uses TRBV28 with TRBJ2-7, with no clear D. The germline CDR1 and CDR2 sequences are MDHEN and SYDVKM. Trimming pared 4 bases from V and 1 base from J, leaving 11 bases between. This CDR3 is 14 amino acids long.

The gene calls are TRBV4-1 and TRBJ1-1, with a possible D match to TRBD1 (5 bases). Germline-derived CDR1 and CDR2 are MGHRA and YSYEKL. V shed 3 bases and J shed 7 bases, with 15 bases lying between them. This CDR3 has 14 residues. The CDR3 here is CASSQLTAGGEAFF. The CDR3 DNA is TGCGCCAGCAGCCAGTTAACCGCGGGGGGTGAAGCTTTCTTT.

The CDR3 loop reads CASMRVQGGIGSGRSYEQYF. The DNA of the CDR3 is TGTGCCAGCATGAGAGTCCAGGGAGGAATAGGTAGCGGGAGATCGTACGAGCAGTACTTC. The J gene is TRBJ2-7, the V gene TRBV2, with TRBD2 matching 9 bases. Germline CDR1 reads SNHLY; CDR2 reads FYNNEI. V shed 7 bases, J shed 4 bases, and the junction held 26 bases outside the gene matches. CDR3 length equals 20 residues. Supplemented by reference TRBV2 and TRBJ2-7, the full variable domain reads EPEVTQTPSHQVTQMGQEVILRCVPISNHLYFYWYRQILGQKVEFLVSFYNNEISEKSEIFDDQFSVERPDGSNFTLKIRSTKLEDSAMYFCASMRVQGGIGSGRSYEQYFGPGTRLTVT.

The V gene is TRBV7-2, the J gene TRBJ2-7, with D perhaps TRBD2 (5 bases). Germline assignment: CDR1 SGHTA and CDR2 FQGNSA. Trimming removed 5 bases at V and 0 bases at J, with 26 bases between. CDR3 size: 19 residues. This CDR3 is CASSPPRGFPLAVSYEQYF. The CDR3 bases are TGTGCCAGCAGCCCCCCCCGGGGATTTCCCTTAGCAGTCTCCTACGAGCAGTACTTC.

This clone was observed a single time. The gene calls are TRBV6-1 and TRBJ2-1; TRBD2 is a possible D gene (7 bases). CDR1 MNHNS and CDR2 SASEGT come from the germline V gene. The V and J ends lost 0 bases and 8 bases respectively, with 23 bases between them. The CDR3 sequence is 18 residues long. CDR3 region: CASSEANPSGGGWDEQFF. The CDR3 coding sequence is TGTGCCAGCAGTGAAGCGAACCCTAGCGGAGGGGGGTGGGATGAGCAGTTCTTC.